A single sample gave rise to the 5 T cell receptor beta chains below, sequenced in a study of regulatory T cells in long-lasting Graves disease. Regarding time point: newly diagnosed GD, antithyroid drugs for less than 3 months. The TCR library was made from RNA extracted from PBMCs. Investigators prepared the TCR beta libraries by applying iRepertoire HTBI primers and Arm-PCR of CDR3 regions. TCRdb itself ran the multiplex PCR reads through MiXCR, one entry per CDR3 protein. This table has hundreds of thousands of distinct CDR3 sequences, roughly 15% appearing once. The data also belong to a second study, concerning T cells in Graves' hyperthyroidism and ophthalmopathy.

The specimen comprised peripheral blood mononuclear cells (PBMCs), sampled at new diagnosis, from a patient treated with antithyroid drugs. These receptors originate from a woman in her twenties or thirties with Graves disease.

This chain links TRBV6-1 with TRBJ2-7, with a tentative D call TRBD2 (6 bases). In germline, CDR1 is MNHNS, CDR2 SASEGT. CDR3 length: 12 amino acids. Trimming shortened V by 5 bases and J by 5 bases, and 10 bases separated the two germline ends. This CDR3 reads CASSRAGDEQYF. CDR3 bases: TGTGCCAGCAGTAGAGCGGGCGACGAGCAGTACTTC.

The chain uses TRBV5-1 and TRBJ2-7; 10 bases line up with TRBD2. The V and J ends lost 2 bases and 7 bases, in that order; junction bases with no gene match: 9. The CDR3 sequence is 15 residues long. From germline, CDR1 is SGHRS and CDR2 YFSETQ. CDR3 bases: TGCGCCAGCAGCTTTTCAGCGGGAGGGCCGAGTGAGCAGTACTTC. Translating gives CASSFSAGGPSEQYF.

This clonotype was recorded many times. The chain has TRBV28 and TRBJ1-1; no reliable D call. CDR3 length: 16 residues. The germline V and J ends were trimmed by 4 bases and 3 bases, with 18 bases remaining between them. Germline-derived CDR1 and CDR2 are MDHEN and SYDVKM. This CDR3 reads CASSSRTDTWDTEAFF. The CDR3 DNA is TGTGCCAGCAGTTCTAGAACAGACACTTGGGACACTGAAGCTTTCTTT.

This clonotype was seen ten or more times. The genes are TRBV11-2 and TRBJ2-4; D gene unclear. The CDR3 extends over 16 amino acids. Trimming pared 5 bases from V and 0 bases from J, leaving 14 bases between. In germline, CDR1 is SGHAT, CDR2 FQNNGV. The CDR3 sequence is CASSPRGTLAKNIQYF. The CDR3 bases are TGTGCCAGCAGCCCCCGCGGTACCCTAGCCAAAAACATTCAGTACTTC. Looking up the rest from reference TRBV11-2 and TRBJ2-4 gives the full variable domain: EAGVAQSPRYKIIEKRQSVAFWCNPISGHATLYWYQQILGQGPKLLIQFQNNGVVDDSQLPKDRFSAERLKGVDSTLKIQPAKLEDSAVYLCASSPRGTLAKNIQYFGAGTRLSVL.

The V gene is TRBV5-1, the J gene TRBJ2-2; possibly TRBD1 for D (5 bases). Germline V CDR1 and CDR2: SGHRS, YFSETQ. V was clipped by 7 bases and J by 1 base, with 14 bases between them. The CDR3 is 15 amino acids. The CDR3, as DNA: TGCGCCAGCGGGGCCAGGGTAGGGAACACCGGGGAGCTGTTTTTT. This codes for CASGARVGNTGELFF.